The 25 T cell receptor beta chains listed next were all sequenced from one sample in a study of OX40 agonist ivuxolimab in advanced cancers. Repertoires were generated with immunoSEQ multiplex PCR, while TCRdb's copy carries only in-frame clones and drops some. The table lists 82,000 or so clones, roughly 92% of them singletons. The sample consisted of CD4+ or CD8+ T cells sorted from blood, taken in a trial of the OX40 agonist ivuxolimab. The receptors shown here come from an adult with an advanced solid tumor such as melanoma, head and neck, liver or kidney cancer.

The chain uses TRBV11-2 and TRBJ1-2, with no clear D. Trimming took off 1 base at V and 4 bases at J, with 10 bases between the two ends. The CDR3 is 14 residues long. CDR1 is SGHAT, CDR2 FQNNGV, per germline. The chain's CDR3 is CASSLVRDSYGYTF. DNA for the CDR3: TGTGCCAGCAGCTTAGTACGGGATAGCTATGGCTACACCTTC.

This clone showed up just a few times. J is TRBJ2-3 and V is TRBV10-1; TRBD1 or TRBD2 may be the D gene (5 bases each). Trimming cost V 2 bases and J 4 bases, with 7 bases left between them. Germline CDR1 is WNHNN and CDR2 is SYGVQD (reference sequence). The CDR3 totals 13 residues. CDR3 protein: CASSERGADTQYF. CDR3 coding DNA: TGCGCCAGCAGTGAGCGAGGGGCAGATACGCAGTATTTT.

CDR3 coding DNA: TGCAGCGCTAAACAGGTCGGCACTGAAGCTTTCTTT. Protein product: CSAKQVGTEAFF. The chain combines TRBV29-1 with TRBJ1-1; tentatively, D is TRBD1 (5 bases). The V and J ends lost 7 bases and 4 bases respectively, with 13 bases between them. Germline V gene lookup returns CDR1 SQVTM and CDR2 ANQGSEA. The CDR3 contains 12 residues.

In regard to this clone: Sequence at one end of the junction differs from germline and may be a read error. This chain links TRBV6-1 with TRBJ2-1; 11 nucleotides agree with TRBD2. The CDR3 extends over 15 amino acids. Germline V gives CDR1 MNHNS, CDR2 SASEGT. The CDR3 sequence is CASILLAGAYNEQFF. CDR3 sequence (DNA): TGTGCCAGCATCCTACTAGCGGGGGCCTATAATGAGCAGTTCTTC.

This clone was observed a single time. The chain is built from TRBV7-8 and TRBJ1-2; 9 positions match TRBD1. Germline values: CDR1 SGHVS, CDR2 FQNEAQ. The V segment lost 5 bases and the J segment 5 bases; nucleotides outside the gene matches: 3. This CDR3 has 13 residues. CDR3 sequence (DNA): TGTGCCAGCAGCCGGGGACAGGGTTATGGCTACACCTTC. Amino acids: CASSRGQGYGYTF. The variable domain in full, completed from reference TRBV7-8 and TRBJ1-2, reads GAGVSQSPRYKVAKRGQDVALRCDPISGHVSLFWYQQALGQGPEFLTYFQNEAQLDKSGLPSDRFFAERPEGSVSTLKIQRTQQEDSAVYLCASSRGQGYGYTFGSGTRLTVV.

The gene calls are TRBV5-1 and TRBJ2-1; tentative D call: TRBD1 (5 bases). Germline V lookup: CDR1 SGHRS, CDR2 YFSETQ. The CDR3 has 12 residues. V was clipped by 3 bases and J by 6 bases, with 7 bases between them. The CDR3 region is CASSWQGNEQFF. CDR3 nucleotides: TGCGCCAGCAGCTGGCAGGGCAATGAGCAGTTCTTC.

J is TRBJ2-2 and V is TRBV5-6; D remains ambiguous. The CDR3 has 14 amino acids. V lost 3 bases and J 7 bases, leaving 13 bases between the germline ends. Germline-derived CDR1 and CDR2 are SGHDT and YYEEEE. The chain's CDR3 is CASSYLGLIGELFF. The CDR3 DNA sequence: TGTGCCAGCAGCTACCTGGGTTTGATCGGGGAGCTGTTTTTT.

The J gene is TRBJ2-6, the V gene TRBV30; 11 bases agree with TRBD1. Per germline, CDR1 GTSNPN and CDR2 SVGIG (reference sequence). The CDR3 is 18 residues long. V was clipped by 5 bases and J by 3 bases; unmatched bases: 12. CDR3 region: CAWFPGQGGAGGANVLTF. The DNA of the CDR3 is TGTGCCTGGTTCCCGGGACAGGGGGGGGCTGGTGGGGCCAACGTCCTGACTTTC.

The chain recombines TRBV4-1 with TRBJ2-5; D is ambiguous. CDR1 and CDR2 from the germline V gene are MGHRA and YSYEKL. The V end lost 1 base, the J end lost 4 bases, and 16 bases lay between the germline ends. This CDR3 has 16 amino acids. CDR3 in DNA: TGCGCCAGCAGCCAAGTATGGTCCCAAGGTGGAGAGACCCAGTACTTC. It encodes CASSQVWSQGGETQYF.

The chain recombines TRBV2 with TRBJ2-7, with 10 positions matching TRBD1. The CDR3 is made up of 13 amino acids. Germline values: CDR1 SNHLY, CDR2 FYNNEI. Trimming at V came to 7 bases and at J to 3 bases, leaving 3 bases not matched to a gene. The CDR3 sequence: CASNRDRGYEQYF. CDR3 in DNA: TGTGCCAGCAACCGGGACAGGGGCTACGAGCAGTACTTC.

The V call is TRBV2, the J call TRBJ2-3; 10 bases agree with TRBD2. This CDR3 is built from 14 residues. Germline V lookup: CDR1 SNHLY, CDR2 FYNNEI. J lost 5 bases, V lost 5 bases, and 4 bases had no gene match. The CDR3 spells CASSLLAGQDTQYF. Here the CDR3 DNA reads TGTGCCAGCAGTCTACTAGCGGGGCAAGATACGCAGTATTTT.

The chain uses TRBV7-2 and TRBJ2-7, with D hard to call. Germline lookup yields CDR1 SGHTA and CDR2 FQGNSA. Deletions cut 4 bases from V and 0 bases from J, with 13 bases between. This CDR3 has 15 amino acids. DNA of the CDR3: TGTGCCAGCAGCTCACTTGACGGCCTCTCCTACGAGCAGTACTTC. Residues: CASSSLDGLSYEQYF. The full variable domain, completed using reference TRBV7-2 and TRBJ2-7, is GAGVSQSPSNKVTEKGKDVELRCDPISGHTALYWYRQSLGQGLEFLIYFQGNSAPDKSGLPSDRFSAERTGGSVSTLTIQRTQQEDSAVYLCASSSLDGLSYEQYFGPGTRLTVT.

The CDR3 spells CASSPLGGKTEAFF. The DNA for the CDR3 is TGTGCCAGCAGCCCCCTAGGCGGCAAAACTGAAGCTTTCTTT. The V call is TRBV4-2, the J call TRBJ1-1; no reliable D call. There are 14 residues in the CDR3. The germline V gene encodes CDR1 LGHNA and CDR2 YNFKEQ. V lost 4 bases and J lost 5, with 14 bases in between.

The chain employs TRBV29-1 and TRBJ1-4; D gene unclear. V lost 4 bases and J 7 bases, leaving 16 bases between the germline ends. Germline CDR1 reads SQVTM; CDR2 reads ANQGSEA. The CDR3 has 14 residues. The CDR3 DNA follows: TGCAGCGTTGGAGAAGGCGCGACCAGTGAAAAACTGTTTTTT. Encoded protein: CSVGEGATSEKLFF.

By share of the sample, this clone is medium-sized (0.01 to 0.1%). The rearrangement links TRBV7-9 to TRBJ2-1; D is perhaps TRBD1 (5 bases). This CDR3 has 12 amino acids. Trimming stripped 2 bases from V and 7 bases from J, with 6 bases between. Germline lookup yields CDR1 SEHNR and CDR2 FQNEAQ (reference sequence). The DNA for the CDR3 is TGTGCCAGCAGCTTACAGGGTAATGAGCAGTTCTTC. It is translated as CASSLQGNEQFF. The entire variable domain, with the rest obtained from reference TRBV7-9 and TRBJ2-1, is as follows: DTGVSQNPRHKITKRGQNVTFRCDPISEHNRLYWYRQTLGQGPEFLTYFQNEAQLEKSRLLSDRFSAERPKGSFSTLEIQRTEQGDSAMYLCASSLQGNEQFFGPGTRLTVL.

V gene TRBV30 combines with J gene TRBJ1-2, with D possibly being TRBD1 (5 bases). Germline lookup yields CDR1 GTSNPN and CDR2 SVGIG (reference sequence). V was clipped by 4 bases and J by 0 bases, with 15 bases between them. The CDR3 consists of 15 residues. The CDR3 DNA sequence: TGTGCCTGGATTGGTTGGCAGGGCTCTAACTATGGCTACACCTTC. Translating it yields CAWIGWQGSNYGYTF.

This clone was counted a few times. The V gene is TRBV19, the J gene TRBJ1-2; 8 nucleotides agree with TRBD1. The ends lost 4 bases at V and 9 bases at J; junction bases unmatched: 4. The CDR3 runs 12 residues. Germline lookup yields CDR1 LNHDA and CDR2 SQIVND (reference sequence). The chain's CDR3 is CASSRTGYSYTF. The CDR3 coding sequence is TGTGCCAGTAGTAGGACAGGGTATAGCTACACCTTC.

The chain is built from TRBV27 and TRBJ2-5, with 7 bases fitting TRBD2. The CDR3 is made up of 16 amino acids. Germline V lookup: CDR1 MNHEY, CDR2 SMNVEV (reference sequence). After removal of 5 bases from V and 5 bases from J, the junction contained 14 bases not matched to a gene. CDR3 nucleotide sequence: TGTGCCAGCAGTCAGTTCGGAAGCCCCGGGGGGGAGACCCAGTACTTC. This codes for CASSQFGSPGGETQYF.

The rearrangement links TRBV7-3 to TRBJ2-3; 9 bases line up with TRBD2. This CDR3 comprises 14 residues. Germline lookup yields CDR1 SGHTA and CDR2 FQGTGA. The V and J ends lost 3 bases and 6 bases, in that order; junction bases with no gene match: 4. The CDR3 nucleotides read TGTGCCAGCAGCTTGGGACTAGCAGTCGATACGCAGTATTTT. It codes for CASSLGLAVDTQYF. The variable domain in full, completed from reference TRBV7-3 and TRBJ2-3, reads GAGVSQTPSNKVTEKGKYVELRCDPISGHTALYWYRQSLGQGPEFLIYFQGTGAADDSGLPNDRFFAVRPEGSVSTLKIQRTERGDSAVYLCASSLGLAVDTQYFGPGTRLTVL.

The chain combines TRBV18 with TRBJ2-3; D may match TRBD1 or TRBD2 (5 bases each). This CDR3 has 13 residues. Germline CDR1 KGHSH, CDR2 LQKENI. With 3 bases removed from V and 5 bases from J, the gap between germline ends came to 9 bases. In DNA form, the CDR3 reads TGTGCCAGCTCACCGAATGGGGGAGATACGCAGTATTTT. Translated: CASSPNGGDTQYF. Complete variable domain (other parts from reference TRBV18 and TRBJ2-3): NAGVMQNPRHLVRRRGQEARLRCSPMKGHSHVYWYRQLPEEGLKFMVYLQKENIIDESGMPKERFSAEFPKEGPSILRIQQVVRGDSAAYFCASSPNGGDTQYFGPGTRLTVL.

The chain employs TRBV6-5 and TRBJ1-1; D is undetermined. The germline V gene encodes CDR1 MNHEY and CDR2 SVGAGI. V was pared by 2 bases and J by 2 bases, with 6 bases between. The CDR3 is 13 amino acids. The DNA of the CDR3 is TGTGCCAGCAGTTACCTTCATAACACTGAAGCTTTCTTT. Amino acids: CASSYLHNTEAFF.

The DNA for the CDR3 is TGTGCCAGCAGCCAAGATCGACTAGCGGGAACCAACTCCTACGAGCAGTACTTC. Its protein is CASSQDRLAGTNSYEQYF. V gene TRBV4-2 combines with J gene TRBJ2-7, with 11 positions matching TRBD2. The CDR3 has 18 amino acids. Germline CDR1 and CDR2: LGHNA and YNFKEQ. V dropped 0 bases and J dropped 0; count of bases not matched to a gene: 7.

This rearrangement joins TRBV5-4 to TRBJ2-7; possible D gene TRBD2, 5 bases. Trimming took 0 bases from V and 8 from J, leaving 18 bases between them. Germline V gene sequence: CDR1 SGHNT, CDR2 YYREEE (reference sequence). This CDR3 region has 15 residues. Here the CDR3 reads CASSLESGTLRQQYF. In DNA, the CDR3 is TGTGCCAGCAGCTTGGAAAGCGGTACCCTACGACAGCAGTACTTC.

The chain combines TRBV30 with TRBJ1-6; D ambiguous. V was trimmed by 5 bases and J by 6 bases, leaving 14 bases between them. The CDR3 is 14 residues long. Germline loops: CDR1 GTSNPN, CDR2 SVGIG (reference sequence). The CDR3 spells CAWARGKGNSPLHF. The CDR3 nucleotides read TGTGCCTGGGCGCGAGGGAAGGGTAATTCACCCCTCCACTTT. Full variable domain (remainder filled in from reference TRBV30 and TRBJ1-6): SQTIHQWPATLVQPVGSPLSLECTVEGTSNPNLYWYRQAAGRGLQLLFYSVGIGQISSEVPQNLSASRPQDRQFILSSKKLLLSDSGFYLCAWARGKGNSPLHFGNGTRLTVT.

J is TRBJ1-6 and V is TRBV10-3; 7 bases match TRBD1. The CDR3 has 14 amino acids. Germline V gene lookup returns CDR1 ENHRY and CDR2 SYGVKD. V lost 2 bases, J lost 8 bases, and 3 bases stayed unmatched. The CDR3 sequence is CAISEGDRHSPLHF. DNA for the CDR3: TGTGCCATCAGTGAGGGGGACAGACATTCACCCCTCCACTTT.